This T cell receptor (beta chain) was sequenced during a study of blood T cells in healthy people across ages. Findings and caveats of the study: When one million T cells were used, diversity estimates were thought to be underestimates.

Germline V gene sequence: CDR1 DFQATT, CDR2 SNEGSKA (reference sequence). Trimming removed 2 bases from V and 10 bases from J; junction bases left unmatched: 6. This CDR3 is built from 12 residues. Details on this clonotype: As yet, its antigen is unknown.

With a J-beta primer mix and a sample-barcoded 5' primer, a second PCR ran about 6 to 11 cycles. TCRdb used MiXCR to reprocess the 5' RACE reads, holding one entry per CDR3 protein. In the table there are fewer than 750,000 distinct CDR3 sequences, more than 45% of which are singletons. Sequencing was done on a sample of blood. This TCR derives from a man of 80 years or more in good health. The gene calls are TRBV20-1 and TRBJ1-1, with TRBD1 matching 8 bases. CDR3 coding DNA: TGCAGTGCTAGAAGGACAGGGACCGGAGCTTTCTTT. Amino acids: CSARRTGTGAFF.